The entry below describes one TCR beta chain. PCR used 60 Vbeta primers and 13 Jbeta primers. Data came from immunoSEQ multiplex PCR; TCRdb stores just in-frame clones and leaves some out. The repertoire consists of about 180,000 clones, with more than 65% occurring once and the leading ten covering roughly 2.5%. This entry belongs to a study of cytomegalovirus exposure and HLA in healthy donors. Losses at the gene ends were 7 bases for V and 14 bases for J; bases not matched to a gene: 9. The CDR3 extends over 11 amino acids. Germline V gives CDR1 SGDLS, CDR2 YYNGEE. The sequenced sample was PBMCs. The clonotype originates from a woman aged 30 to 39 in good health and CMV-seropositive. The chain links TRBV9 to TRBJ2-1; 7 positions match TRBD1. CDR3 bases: TGTGCCAGCCCGCAACAGGGGACAAAGTTCTTC. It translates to CASPQQGTKFF.